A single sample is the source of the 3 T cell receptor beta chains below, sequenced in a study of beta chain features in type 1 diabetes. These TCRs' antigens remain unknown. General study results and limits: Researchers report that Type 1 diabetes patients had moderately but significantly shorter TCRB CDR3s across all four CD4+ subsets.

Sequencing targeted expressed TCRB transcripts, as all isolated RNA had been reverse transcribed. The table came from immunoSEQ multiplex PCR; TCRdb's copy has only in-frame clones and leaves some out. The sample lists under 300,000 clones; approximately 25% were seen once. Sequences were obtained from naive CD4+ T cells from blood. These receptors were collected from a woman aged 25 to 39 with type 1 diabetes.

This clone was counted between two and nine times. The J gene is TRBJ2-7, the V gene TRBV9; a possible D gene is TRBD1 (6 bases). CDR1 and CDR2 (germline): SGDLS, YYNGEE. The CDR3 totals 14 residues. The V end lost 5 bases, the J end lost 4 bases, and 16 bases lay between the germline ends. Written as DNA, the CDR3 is TGTGCCAGCAGTATGGACAGAGGGAGTTACGAGCAGTACTTC. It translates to CASSMDRGSYEQYF.

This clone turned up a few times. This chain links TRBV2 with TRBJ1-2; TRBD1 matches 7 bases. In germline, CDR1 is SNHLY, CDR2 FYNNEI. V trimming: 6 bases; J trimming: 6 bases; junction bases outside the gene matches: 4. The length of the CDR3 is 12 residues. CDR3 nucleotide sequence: TGTGCCAGCAGGGAGGGGGCTAATGGCTACACCTTC. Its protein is CASREGANGYTF. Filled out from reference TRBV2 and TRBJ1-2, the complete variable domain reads EPEVTQTPSHQVTQMGQEVILRCVPISNHLYFYWYRQILGQKVEFLVSFYNNEISEKSEIFDDQFSVERPDGSNFTLKIRSTKLEDSAMYFCASREGANGYTFGSGTRLTVV.

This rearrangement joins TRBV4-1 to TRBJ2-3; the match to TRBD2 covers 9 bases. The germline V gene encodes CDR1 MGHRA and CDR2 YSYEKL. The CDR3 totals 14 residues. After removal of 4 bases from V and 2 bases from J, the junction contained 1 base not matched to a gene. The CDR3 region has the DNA TGCGCCAGCAGCCTAGCGGGGGTCACAGATACGCAGTATTTT. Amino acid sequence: CASSLAGVTDTQYF.